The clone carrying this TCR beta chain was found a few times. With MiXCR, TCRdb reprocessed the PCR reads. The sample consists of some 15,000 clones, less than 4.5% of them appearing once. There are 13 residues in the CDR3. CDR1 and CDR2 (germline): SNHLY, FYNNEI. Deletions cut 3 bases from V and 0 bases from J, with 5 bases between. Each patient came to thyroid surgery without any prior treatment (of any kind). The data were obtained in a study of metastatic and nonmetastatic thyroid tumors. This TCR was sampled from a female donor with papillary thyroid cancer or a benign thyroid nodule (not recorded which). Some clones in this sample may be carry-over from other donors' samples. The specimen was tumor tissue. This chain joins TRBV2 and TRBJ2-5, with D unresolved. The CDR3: CASSDINQETQYF. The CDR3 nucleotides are TGTGCCAGCAGTGACATTAACCAAGAGACCCAGTACTTC.